These 4 T cell receptor beta chains were sequenced from one sample in a study of OX40 agonist ivuxolimab in advanced cancers. Repertoires were generated with immunoSEQ multiplex PCR, while TCRdb's copy carries only in-frame clones and drops some. The sample includes around 35,000 clones, approximately 90% of them seen just once. This specimen consisted of CD4+ or CD8+ T cells sorted from blood, obtained in a trial of the OX40 agonist ivuxolimab. The receptors shown here come from an adult with an advanced solid tumor such as melanoma, head and neck, liver or kidney cancer.

The V call is TRBV7-2, the J call TRBJ2-6, with D perhaps TRBD1 (5 bases). The CDR3 consists of 15 residues. Deletions cut 9 bases from V and 2 bases from J, with 14 bases between. Germline V gene data show CDR1 as SGHTA and CDR2 as FQGNSA. The DNA for the CDR3 is TGTGCCAGAGGGTCTCAGGGTCCTGGGGCCAACGTCCTGACTTTC. This gives the protein CARGSQGPGANVLTF.

The V call is TRBV6-4, the J call TRBJ1-5; D remains ambiguous. Trimming stripped 8 bases from V and 5 bases from J, with 13 bases between. This CDR3 comprises 13 residues. In germline, CDR1 is MRHNA, CDR2 SNTAGT. CDR3 DNA sequence: TGTGCCAGCCTTTCCCGGGGAGATCAGCCCCAGCATTTT. This codes for CASLSRGDQPQHF.

This chain links TRBV5-1 with TRBJ2-1; 7 bases map to TRBD1. Looked up from germline, CDR1 is SGHRS and CDR2 is YFSETQ. Trimming took 2 bases from V and 15 from J; bases not matched to a gene: 11. The CDR3 is 13 residues long. The CDR3 DNA follows: TGCGCCAGCAGCTTTTCTCCGCAGGGGGATCTGTTCTTC. Its protein product is CASSFSPQGDLFF.

The J gene is TRBJ1-5, the V gene TRBV4-1; maybe TRBD1 (6 bases). This CDR3 region has 15 residues. Germline V CDR1 and CDR2: MGHRA, YSYEKL. V was shortened by 0 bases and J by 4 bases, with 10 bases between the two germline ends. The CDR3 DNA sequence: TGCGCCAGCAGCCAAGAACAAGGGGGAAATCAGCCCCAGCATTTT. This sequence encodes CASSQEQGGNQPQHF.